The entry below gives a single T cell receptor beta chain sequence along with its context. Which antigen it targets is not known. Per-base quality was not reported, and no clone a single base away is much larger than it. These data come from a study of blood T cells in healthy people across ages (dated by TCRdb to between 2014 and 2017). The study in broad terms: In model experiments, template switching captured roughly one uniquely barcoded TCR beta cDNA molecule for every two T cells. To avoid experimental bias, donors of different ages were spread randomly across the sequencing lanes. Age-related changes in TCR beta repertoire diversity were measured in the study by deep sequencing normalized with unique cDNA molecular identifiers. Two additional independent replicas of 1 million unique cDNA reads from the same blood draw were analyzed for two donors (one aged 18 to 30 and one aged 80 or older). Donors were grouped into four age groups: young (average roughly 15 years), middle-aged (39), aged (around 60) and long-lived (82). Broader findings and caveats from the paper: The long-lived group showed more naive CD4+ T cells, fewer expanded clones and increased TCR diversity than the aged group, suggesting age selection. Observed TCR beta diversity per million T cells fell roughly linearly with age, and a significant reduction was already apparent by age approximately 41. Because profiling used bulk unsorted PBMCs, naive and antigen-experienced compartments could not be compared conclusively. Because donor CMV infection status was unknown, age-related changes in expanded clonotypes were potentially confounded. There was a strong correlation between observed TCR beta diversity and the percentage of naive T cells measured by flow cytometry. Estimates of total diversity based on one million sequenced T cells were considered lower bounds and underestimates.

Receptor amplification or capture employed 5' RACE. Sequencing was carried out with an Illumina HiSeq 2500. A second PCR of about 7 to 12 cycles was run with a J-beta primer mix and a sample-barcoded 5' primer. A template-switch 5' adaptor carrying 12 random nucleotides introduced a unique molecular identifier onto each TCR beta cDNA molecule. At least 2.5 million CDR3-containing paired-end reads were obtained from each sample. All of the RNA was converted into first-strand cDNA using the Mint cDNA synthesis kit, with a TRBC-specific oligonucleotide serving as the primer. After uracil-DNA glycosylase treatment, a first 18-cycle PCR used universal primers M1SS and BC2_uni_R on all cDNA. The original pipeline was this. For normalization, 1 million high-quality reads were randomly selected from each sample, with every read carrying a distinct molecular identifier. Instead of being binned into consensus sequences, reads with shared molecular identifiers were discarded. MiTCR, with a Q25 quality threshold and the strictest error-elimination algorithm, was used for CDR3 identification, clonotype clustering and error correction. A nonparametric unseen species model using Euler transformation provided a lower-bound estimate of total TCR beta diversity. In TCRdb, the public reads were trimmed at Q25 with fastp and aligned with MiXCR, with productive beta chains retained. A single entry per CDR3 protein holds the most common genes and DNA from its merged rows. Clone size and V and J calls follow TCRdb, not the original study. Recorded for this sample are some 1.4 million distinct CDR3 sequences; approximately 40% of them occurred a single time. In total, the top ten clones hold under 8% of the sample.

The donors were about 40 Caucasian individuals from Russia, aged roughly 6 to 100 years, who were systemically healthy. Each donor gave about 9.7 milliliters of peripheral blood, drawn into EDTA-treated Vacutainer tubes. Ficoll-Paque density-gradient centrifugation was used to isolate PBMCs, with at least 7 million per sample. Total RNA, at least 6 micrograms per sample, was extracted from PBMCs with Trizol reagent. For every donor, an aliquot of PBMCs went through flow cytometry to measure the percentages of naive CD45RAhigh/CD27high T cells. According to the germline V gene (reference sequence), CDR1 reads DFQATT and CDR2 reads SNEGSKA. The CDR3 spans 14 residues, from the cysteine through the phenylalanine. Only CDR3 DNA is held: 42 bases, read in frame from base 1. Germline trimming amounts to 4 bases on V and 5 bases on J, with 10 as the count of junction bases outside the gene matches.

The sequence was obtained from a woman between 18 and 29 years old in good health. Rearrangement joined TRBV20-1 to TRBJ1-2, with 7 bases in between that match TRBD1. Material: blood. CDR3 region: CSATPTGVKYGYTF. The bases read TGCAGTGCTACCCCCACAGGGGTTAAGTATGGCTACACCTTC.